This TCR beta chain was retrieved from a study of CD8 T cell repertoires and HIV-1 epitope variants. Turning to the study itself: Separate wells received one of Twenty-five Gag or Nef variant peptides.

Only in-frame clones appear in the TCRdb table, and some are missing; sequencing was by immunoSEQ multiplex PCR. The sample has 2,400 or so clones, approximately 70% seen once. By sample fraction, this clone is large. What it recognizes is unknown. Germline assignment: CDR1 PRHDT and CDR2 FYEKMQ (reference sequence). This CDR3 is 15 amino acids long. V lost 5 bases to trimming and J lost 5 bases; unmatched junction nucleotides: 9. The V call is TRBV13, the J call TRBJ1-3, with 7 bases aligning to TRBD1. The sequenced material came from cultured CD8+ T cells derived from PBMCs. The receptor was derived from a male donor with HIV. CDR3 sequence reads: CASSPDRDGRNTIYF. The CDR3 DNA reads as TGTGCCAGCAGCCCTGACAGGGACGGGCGAAACACCATATATTTT. Full variable domain (rest looked up from reference TRBV13 and TRBJ1-3): AAGVIQSPRHLIKEKRETATLKCYPIPRHDTVYWYQQGPGQDPQFLISFYEKMQSDKGSIPDRFSAQQFSDYHSELNMSSLELGDSALYFCASSPDRDGRNTIYFGEGSWLTVV.